One and the same sample provided the 9 T cell receptor beta chains below, sequenced in a study of T cell responses to AZD1222 COVID-19 vaccine. Clones were read by immunoSEQ multiplex PCR, and TCRdb kept only the in-frame ones, dropping some. Here the sample spans nearly 110,000 clones, about 90% being singletons. The specimen was peripheral blood, collected on day 0 of AZD1222 vaccination. Receptors originate from an adult in good health.

The chain carries TRBV5-4 and TRBJ2-7; the match to TRBD1 covers 8 bases. Losses at the gene ends were 4 bases for V and 2 bases for J; bases not matched to a gene: 5. CDR3 length: 14 residues. Germline V gene sequence: CDR1 SGHNT, CDR2 YYREEE (reference sequence). This chain's CDR3 is CASSQGQGTYEQYF. In DNA, the CDR3 is TGTGCCAGCAGCCAAGGACAGGGCACCTACGAGCAGTACTTC. Using reference TRBV5-4 and TRBJ2-7 for the parts outside the CDR3, the full variable domain is ETGVTQSPTHLIKTRGQQVTLRCSSQSGHNTVSWYQQALGQGPQFIFQYYREEENGRGNFPPRFSGLQFPNYSSELNVNALELDDSALYLCASSQGQGTYEQYFGPGTRLTVT.

The rearrangement links TRBV21-1 to TRBJ2-5; the table's TRBD1 call for D was not verified on the DNA. TRBV21-1 is reported as a pseudogene. This CDR3 spans 16 amino acids. CDR3 DNA: TGTGCCAGCAGCGGCTACAGGGGGCGTTTTTGGGAGACCCAGTACTTC. The encoded protein is CASSGYRGRFWETQYF.

The table lists this clone with a count of one. This chain uses TRBV2 with TRBJ2-2, with unresolved D. The CDR3 is made up of 12 amino acids. Deletions cut 8 bases from V and 6 bases from J, with 10 bases between. CDR1 and CDR2 (germline): SNHLY, FYNNEI. CDR3 DNA: TGTGCCAGCGGCCCAGGCGCCGGGGAGCTGTTTTTT. Residues: CASGPGAGELFF.

The V gene is TRBV11-2, the J gene TRBJ2-5; D is perhaps TRBD1 or TRBD2 (5 bases each). The CDR3 is 15 amino acids. Per the germline V gene, CDR1 is SGHAT and CDR2 is FQNNGV. V was shortened by 8 bases and J by 0 bases, with 16 bases between the two germline ends. The CDR3 loop reads CASSWGRTYQETQYF. The CDR3 DNA is TGTGCCAGCTCCTGGGGACGGACGTACCAAGAGACCCAGTACTTC. The full variable domain, rest sourced from reference TRBV11-2 and TRBJ2-5, is EAGVAQSPRYKIIEKRQSVAFWCNPISGHATLYWYQQILGQGPKLLIQFQNNGVVDDSQLPKDRFSAERLKGVDSTLKIQPAKLEDSAVYLCASSWGRTYQETQYFGPGTRLLVL.

The chain combines TRBV19 with TRBJ2-5; D possibly uses TRBD1 or TRBD2 (6 bases each). This CDR3 contains 15 residues. Trimming cost V 5 bases and J 5 bases, with 18 bases left between them. Germline V CDR1 and CDR2: LNHDA, SQIVND (reference sequence). CDR3 protein: CASSYRSQGGETQYF. CDR3 nucleotide sequence: TGTGCCAGTAGTTACAGGTCCCAAGGGGGGGAGACCCAGTACTTC.

V usage is TRBV3-1 (or the pseudogene TRBV3-2) and J usage is TRBJ1-6, with D tentatively TRBD1 (6 bases). The CDR3 spans 16 residues. Germline loops: CDR1 LGHDT, CDR2 YNNKEL (reference sequence). V was shortened by 0 bases and J by 10 bases, with 16 bases between the two germline ends. CDR3 DNA: TGTGCCAGCAGCCAAGAGGGGCGCAGGGGCCAATCACCCCTCCACTTT. It yields the protein CASSQEGRRGQSPLHF.

This rearrangement joins TRBV6-5 to TRBJ1-2; the D is unclear. The V and J ends lost 7 bases and 2 bases respectively, with 11 bases between them. Germline V gene sequence: CDR1 MNHEY, CDR2 SVGAGI. The CDR3 has 13 amino acids. CDR3 nucleotides: TGTGCCAGCATGAGGGCAGTGAACTATGGCTACACCTTC. This sequence encodes CASMRAVNYGYTF.

The rearrangement uses TRBV9 and TRBJ2-7; D possibly corresponds to TRBD2 (6 bases). This CDR3 is 13 amino acids long. CDR1 and CDR2 (germline): SGDLS, YYNGEE. The V end lost 7 bases, the J end lost 7 bases, and 18 bases lay between the germline ends. CDR3 in DNA: TGTGCCAGCGCCGGGACTCCTTTGTCGGAGCAGTACTTC. It encodes CASAGTPLSEQYF.

This chain uses TRBV19 with TRBJ1-1; 12 bases map to TRBD1. Germline values: CDR1 LNHDA, CDR2 SQIVND (reference sequence). The CDR3 spans 13 residues. Unmatched junction bases numbered 6, after V lost 9 bases and J lost 7 bases. The chain's CDR3 is CASRDRGHSEAFF. The CDR3 DNA reads as TGTGCCAGCCGGGACAGGGGGCACAGTGAAGCTTTCTTT.